This entry is about one TCR beta chain. Antigen unknown. Next came a second PCR, run for about 6 to 12 cycles, which used a sample-barcoded 5' primer along with a J-beta primer mix. Unique molecular identifiers of 12 random nucleotides labeled each cDNA. TCRdb reanalysed the 5' RACE reads using MiXCR and keeps one entry per CDR3 protein. The sample carries fewer than 700,000 distinct CDR3 sequences, roughly 41% recorded once. V was clipped by 0 bases and J by 6 bases; unmatched bases: 4. The germline CDR1 and CDR2 sequences are SGHAT and FQDESV (reference sequence). The CDR3 is 15 amino acids. These data belong to a study of blood T cells in healthy people across ages. Findings of the study overall: Investigators viewed diversity estimates from one million T cells as underestimates, the study reported.

The chain joins TRBV11-1 to TRBJ2-7, with TRBD2 identical over 11 bases. The sequence came from an elderly man in good health. The specimen sequenced was blood. CDR3 coding DNA: TGTGCCAGCAGCTTAGCACTAGCGGGAGTTGGCGAGCAGTACTTC. This codes for CASSLALAGVGEQYF.